This T cell receptor beta chain was recovered during a study of shared clonotypes between healthy human individuals. Study results and limitations: The diversity represented, both genetic and in exposure history, was limited by few donors. Lower generation probabilities were found for non-shared clonotypes than for those shared by all four donors.

Note on this clone: Its specificity is not known.

Sequencing used immunoSEQ multiplex PCR; TCRdb keeps in-frame clones, though not all of them. This sample has 2 million to 2.5 million clones, with 85% to 95% found just once. The CDR3 sequence is 16 residues long. CDR1 is GTSNPN and CDR2 is SVGIG in the germline V gene (reference sequence). The V and J ends lost 2 bases and 0 bases respectively, with 15 bases between them. Participating donors were healthy, HIV-negative adults free of recent acute infections or vaccinations. Subsets obtained from CD4+ cells comprised CD45RA+ naive and CD45RA-negative memory cells. The sequencing sample was made of naive CD4+ T cells sorted from blood. Stated subset: CD45RA+ positively selected. The source is a man between 18 and 35 years old in good health. The chain has TRBV30 and TRBJ2-3, with D unresolved. The chain's CDR3 is CAWSPDQYHSTDTQYF. Here the CDR3 DNA reads TGTGCCTGGAGTCCCGATCAGTATCACAGCACAGATACGCAGTATTTT.